The 25 T cell receptor beta chains presented below share a single source sample, sequenced in a study of early T cells in non-severe SARS-CoV-2 infection. One entry per CDR3 protein results from TCRdb running MiXCR on the 5' RACE reads. The table shows tens of thousands of distinct CDR3 sequences, with about a sixth occurring only once. The source material was whole blood. The receptors stem from an adult who was a healthcare worker with PCR-confirmed SARS-CoV-2 infection or an uninfected control (not recorded which).

The chain carries TRBV3-1 and TRBJ1-2; 7 nucleotides align to TRBD1. CDR3 size: 15 residues. The J segment lost 6 bases and the V segment lost 2 bases, leaving 9 bases of the junction unmatched. Germline CDR1 reads LGHDT; CDR2 reads YNNKEL (reference sequence). CDR3 sequence reads: CASSQRGQSRHGYTF. The CDR3 DNA reads TGTGCCAGCAGCCAAAGGGGACAGTCTAGGCATGGCTACACCTTC.

This clonotype was observed at least ten times. The CDR3 nucleotides read TGCAGCGTTGAACGGCAGGGCACAGATACGCAGTATTTT. Translating gives CSVERQGTDTQYF. V usage is TRBV29-1 and J usage is TRBJ2-3; D is unclear. Between the trimmed V and J ends, which lost 2 bases and 1 base, there was a span of 7 bases. CDR1 SQVTM and CDR2 ANQGSEA come from the germline V gene. The CDR3 contains 13 residues.

The chain combines TRBV6-4 with TRBJ1-2, with TRBD1 matching over 7 bases. Looked up from germline, CDR1 is MRHNA and CDR2 is SNTAGT. This CDR3 has 14 residues. The junction had 5 bases not matched to a gene; V was cut back by 3 bases and J by 4 bases. The CDR3 bases are TGTGCCAGCAGTGATTATGCAGGGGGCTATGGCTACACCTTC. Residues: CASSDYAGGYGYTF.

This clonotype came up a few times. The V gene is TRBV4-3, the J gene TRBJ1-1; maybe TRBD1 (6 bases). CDR3 length: 13 residues. V was shortened by 6 bases and J by 2 bases, with 10 bases between the two germline ends. CDR1 LGHNA and CDR2 YSLEER come from the germline V gene. As DNA, the CDR3 is TGCGCCAGCAGGGACAGAGTTAACACTGAAGCTTTCTTT. It encodes CASRDRVNTEAFF.

This clonotype occurred a few times. J is TRBJ2-1 and V is TRBV27; D is undetermined. The CDR3 runs 16 residues. In germline, CDR1 is MNHEY, CDR2 SMNVEV (reference sequence). The V and J ends lost 0 bases and 0 bases respectively, with 9 bases between them. The CDR3 DNA reads TGTGCCAGCAGTTTATCATCCTACAACTCCTACAATGAGCAGTTCTTC. Amino acid sequence: CASSLSSYNSYNEQFF.

The chain employs TRBV12-3 or TRBV12-4 and TRBJ2-7, with TRBD1 matching 7 bases. V lost 5 bases to trimming and J lost 2 bases; unmatched junction nucleotides: 6. CDR3 size: 14 residues. CDR3 amino acids: CASSPDRVAYEQYF. As DNA, the CDR3 is TGTGCCAGCAGTCCAGACAGGGTTGCCTACGAGCAGTACTTC.

This clonotype appeared many times. The chain links TRBV3-1 to TRBJ2-7; D possibly uses TRBD1 or TRBD2 (5 bases each). Germline V lookup: CDR1 LGHDT, CDR2 YNNKEL (reference sequence). V was cut by 2 bases and J by 2 bases, with 19 bases left in between. The CDR3 is 17 amino acids. The CDR3 here is CASSQQLLGVKTYEQYF. The CDR3 region has the DNA TGTGCCAGCAGCCAACAACTCCTGGGGGTAAAGACCTACGAGCAGTACTTC.

This clonotype was counted a few times. The gene calls are TRBV11-2 and TRBJ1-4; D is perhaps TRBD1 (6 bases). From germline, CDR1 is SGHAT and CDR2 FQNNGV. The CDR3 consists of 15 residues. V dropped 4 bases and J dropped 2 bases, with 11 bases sitting between them. DNA for the CDR3: TGTGCCAGCAGCTCACAGGGTGGGACTAATGAAAAACTGTTTTTT. Translating it yields CASSSQGGTNEKLFF.

This clonotype was observed a few times. The V and J genes are TRBV3-1 and TRBJ2-1; D is uncertain. The CDR3 length is 14 residues. CDR1 is LGHDT and CDR2 is YNNKEL in the germline V gene (reference sequence). V was cut by 3 bases and J by 3 bases, with 9 bases left in between. Here the CDR3 DNA reads TGTGCCAGCAGCCAGGTGGGGTACTACAATGAGCAGTTCTTC. Its translation is CASSQVGYYNEQFF.

The chain joins TRBV19 to TRBJ2-3; 10 bases align to TRBD2. J was trimmed by 5 bases and V by 4 bases; bases with no gene match: 12. The CDR3 covers 17 residues. Germline V gene data show CDR1 as LNHDA and CDR2 as SQIVND (reference sequence). The CDR3 here is CASSSDYRAGGRDTQYF. CDR3 sequence (DNA): TGTGCCAGTAGTAGTGACTACAGAGCGGGAGGGCGAGATACGCAGTATTTT.

There are a few counts of this clonotype. V and J are TRBV20-1 and TRBJ2-7; D remains unclear. The CDR3 is 14 residues long. Germline V gene lookup returns CDR1 DFQATT and CDR2 SNEGSKA (reference sequence). Trimming pared 3 bases from V and 1 base from J, leaving 13 bases between. For the CDR3, the DNA is TGCAGTGCTAGCGGGCAGGTCCTTTCCTACGAGCAGTACTTC. It specifies CSASGQVLSYEQYF.

A note on this clonotype: A read error is likely, as this CDR3 ends without the conserved phenylalanine or tryptophan. V usage is TRBV6-4 and J usage is TRBJ2-3; 7 bases are a match to TRBD2. V lost 3 bases and J lost 0; bases outside the gene matches: 0. Germline V gene data show CDR1 as MRHNA and CDR2 as SNTAGT. The CDR3 length is 14 residues. CDR3: CASSERGSTDTQYS. The CDR3 coding sequence is TGTGCCAGCAGTGAGCGGGGGAGCACAGATACGCAGTATTCT.

V is TRBV4-2 and J is TRBJ1-6, with TRBD1 as a possible D gene (5 bases). The germline V gene has CDR1 LGHNA and CDR2 YNFKEQ. V lost 4 bases, J lost 8 bases, and 15 bases lay in between. The CDR3 is made up of 15 amino acids. This chain's CDR3 is CASSPLGEADSPLHF. CDR3 in DNA: TGTGCCAGCAGCCCACTAGGGGAGGCGGATTCACCCCTCCACTTT.

This chain links TRBV6-2 or TRBV6-3 with TRBJ2-3, with D possibly being TRBD1 or TRBD2 (5 bases each). Germline values: CDR1 MNHEY, CDR2 SVGEGT. The V end lost 5 bases, the J end lost 1 base, and 13 bases lay between the germline ends. There are 15 residues in the CDR3. Here the CDR3 reads CASSLPRGRTDTQYF. The CDR3 DNA reads TGTGCCAGCAGTCTCCCCCGGGGACGCACAGATACGCAGTATTTT.

This clonotype has a count of ten or more. V usage is TRBV15 and J usage is TRBJ2-3, with D tentatively TRBD2 (6 bases). This CDR3 comprises 17 residues. Germline V gene lookup returns CDR1 LNHNV and CDR2 YYDKDF (reference sequence). V dropped 3 bases and J dropped 3 bases, with 19 bases sitting between them. This CDR3 is CATSSSLEGRGTDTQYF. In nucleotides, the CDR3 is TGTGCCACCAGCAGCAGCCTGGAGGGGCGCGGGACAGATACGCAGTATTTT.

The rearrangement links TRBV4-1 to TRBJ1-4; 8 bases line up with TRBD1. V was clipped by 7 bases and J by 10 bases; unmatched bases: 2. Germline V gene lookup returns CDR1 MGHRA and CDR2 YSYEKL. This CDR3 has 11 amino acids. The CDR3 region is CASTGQGKLFF. Here the CDR3 DNA reads TGCGCCAGCACAGGACAGGGAAAACTGTTTTTT.

Many counts were recorded for this clonotype. The chain is built from TRBV6-4 and TRBJ1-2, with 10 bases matching TRBD1. There are 12 residues in the CDR3. Germline V lookup: CDR1 MRHNA, CDR2 SNTAGT. Trimming at V came to 6 bases and at J to 8 bases, leaving 3 bases not matched to a gene. The CDR3 sequence is CASRMTGGGYTF. The CDR3 DNA follows: TGTGCCAGCAGGATGACAGGGGGCGGCTACACCTTC.

This clonotype was seen at least ten times. The J gene is TRBJ1-2, the V gene TRBV19; 7 positions agree with TRBD1. Germline CDR1 and CDR2: LNHDA and SQIVND (reference sequence). The CDR3 totals 15 residues. V dropped 7 bases and J dropped 1; count of bases not matched to a gene: 9. CDR3 bases: TGTGCCAGTAACCGGGACAGAAACCTTAACTATGGCTACACCTTC. This translates into CASNRDRNLNYGYTF.

The V and J genes are TRBV12-3 or TRBV12-4 and TRBJ2-5; the match to TRBD2 covers 8 bases. This CDR3 region has 15 residues. Unmatched junction bases numbered 6, after V lost 1 base and J lost 5 bases. The CDR3 loop is CASSLGGRFYETQYF. CDR3 nucleotide sequence: TGTGCCAGCAGTTTAGGCGGGAGGTTTTACGAGACCCAGTACTTC.

The V and J genes are TRBV28 and TRBJ1-5, with D possibly being TRBD1 (5 bases). This CDR3 comprises 17 residues. Germline CDR1 is MDHEN and CDR2 is SYDVKM. The V and J ends lost 1 base and 4 bases respectively, with 17 bases between them. The CDR3 loop is CASSLSPRTIPNQPQHF. The DNA for the CDR3 is TGTGCCAGCAGTTTATCCCCAAGGACAATACCTAATCAGCCCCAGCATTTT.

The rearrangement joins TRBV7-6 to TRBJ2-3; no clear D gene. Germline V CDR1 and CDR2: SGHVS, FNYEAQ. Trimming stripped 5 bases from V and 2 bases from J, with 11 bases between. The CDR3 has 14 amino acids. The CDR3 sequence: CASSQYYPTDTQYF. CDR3 DNA: TGTGCCAGCAGCCAATACTATCCCACAGATACGCAGTATTTT.

In this sample, this clonotype turned up a few times. The chain employs TRBV18 and TRBJ1-1; D gene uncertain. The V and J ends lost 3 bases and 6 bases respectively, with 14 bases between them. Germline V gene sequence: CDR1 KGHSH, CDR2 LQKENI. The length of the CDR3 is 14 residues. CDR3 sequence reads: CASSPEIENAEAFF. CDR3 coding DNA: TGTGCCAGCTCACCCGAAATCGAAAACGCTGAAGCTTTCTTT. The whole variable domain, filled in from reference TRBV18 and TRBJ1-1, reads NAGVMQNPRHLVRRRGQEARLRCSPMKGHSHVYWYRQLPEEGLKFMVYLQKENIIDESGMPKERFSAEFPKEGPSILRIQQVVRGDSAAYFCASSPEIENAEAFFGQGTRLTVV.

This clonotype was seen a handful of times. The J gene is TRBJ2-3, the V gene TRBV7-9; tentatively, D is TRBD1 (7 bases). The CDR3 has 14 residues. The V end lost 5 bases, the J end lost 0 bases, and 9 bases lay between the germline ends. CDR1 is SEHNR and CDR2 is FQNEAQ in the germline V gene (reference sequence). The CDR3 nucleotides are TGTGCCAGCAGCCCAGGGGGGAGCACAGATACGCAGTATTTT. This sequence encodes CASSPGGSTDTQYF.

The chain links TRBV18 to TRBJ1-5; 11 bases map to TRBD1. Germline assignment: CDR1 KGHSH and CDR2 LQKENI. CDR3 size: 18 residues. Unmatched junction bases numbered 8, after V lost 4 bases and J lost 0 bases. The DNA for the CDR3 is TGTGCCAGCTCACGTGGGACAGGGGGGCGAATTAGCAATCAGCCCCAGCATTTT. Amino acids: CASSRGTGGRISNQPQHF. The whole variable domain, remainder taken from reference TRBV18 and TRBJ1-5, is NAGVMQNPRHLVRRRGQEARLRCSPMKGHSHVYWYRQLPEEGLKFMVYLQKENIIDESGMPKERFSAEFPKEGPSILRIQQVVRGDSAAYFCASSRGTGGRISNQPQHFGDGTRLSIL.

This chain joins TRBV28 and TRBJ2-1; D possibly corresponds to TRBD2 (6 bases). V was pared by 4 bases and J by 1 base, with 14 bases between. The germline V gene has CDR1 MDHEN and CDR2 SYDVKM. The CDR3 sequence is 16 residues long. The CDR3 coding sequence is TGTGCCAGCAGTTCCCCTACTAGCAGTTCCTACAATGAGCAGTTCTTC. Its protein is CASSSPTSSSYNEQFF.